This TCR beta chain was found in a study of blood T cell repertoires in COVID-19 (TCRdb year 2020). Describing the broader study: Samples covering the acute and convalescent phases of COVID-19 were provided by collaborators in the United States, Italy and Spain. Samples came from the ongoing ImmuneRACE study (first 160 participants) plus 1,254 subjects from 6 global collaborators. The sample metadata nearly always contained a de-identified subject ID, COVID-19 status, age in years and sex. Where available, HLA class I and class II types were taken from metadata supplied by the sample provider and were not determined by assay-based typing. The dataset comprised deeply sampled blood TCRbeta repertoires from subjects exposed to, actively infected with, or recovered from COVID-19. The material from the prospective study consisted of cDNA or gDNA derived from T cells, B-cell-depleted T cells, or PBMCs. The repertoires were released in a freely available public database intended as a resource for research on the immune response to SARS-CoV-2.

The immunoSEQ Assay, a bias-controlled multiplex PCR, was used to amplify TCRbeta CDR3 regions from genomic DNA. The authors' pipeline ran thus. The number of nucleated cells in each sample was estimated by amplification of reference gene primers within the assay. To quantify the absolute abundance of each unique TCRbeta CDR3 rearrangement, sequence reads were collapsed and filtered. For each sample, productive Simpson clonality was calculated as the square root of Simpson's diversity index over productive rearrangements. The table comes from immuneACCESS by way of TCRdb, which keeps in-frame sequences with V and J called. Part of the clones is missing from these tables; in studies checked, under half for an unresolved V gene and the rest for unknown reasons. The DNA was the basis for D and trimming; V, J and clone size are from that table. Here the sample has some 120,000 clones; around nine tenths occur a single time. The ten largest make up under 20% of the sample.

General findings and caveats noted by the study authors: The quantity of clinical and demographic metadata differed by source and by participant and was supplied without curation.

Details on this clone: Its antigen is still unknown. No qualities accompany the bases; no much larger clone lies one base away.

Measured from the cysteine to the phenylalanine, the CDR3 is 17 residues long. This entry keeps only the CDR3 DNA: 51 bases, framed from base 1. V and J are trimmed by 4 bases and 1 base, and the gene matches miss 4 bases of the junction. Sequences SNHLY (CDR1) and FYNNEI (CDR2) are obtained from the germline V gene. The collaborating institutions used their own protocols to collect whole blood in K2EDTA tubes. For TCRbeta analysis, collaborator samples were shipped as frozen whole blood, as isolated PBMCs, or as DNA extracted from either sample type. The sequence was collected from a human donor with acute or convalescent COVID-19. The donor label of this sample is uncertain. Recombination joined TRBV2 with TRBJ2-2; 12 junctional bases match TRBD2. What was sequenced was peripheral blood. The CDR3 protein sequence reads: CASSVTSGGLNTGELFF. In nucleotide form, the sequence is TGTGCCAGCAGTGTCACTAGCGGGGGGCTGAACACCGGGGAGCTGTTTTTT.